A single sample is the source of the 3 T cell receptor beta chains below, sequenced in a study of T cell responses to AZD1222 COVID-19 vaccine. The table came from immunoSEQ multiplex PCR; TCRdb's copy has only in-frame clones and leaves some out. Of roughly 91,000 clones detected, approximately 90% appear once; the ten largest clones hold about 2.9%. The sequencing here drew on peripheral blood, taken on day 0 of AZD1222 vaccination. These receptors came from an adult in good health.

The J gene is TRBJ1-4, the V gene TRBV5-5; no definite D call. Per the germline V gene, CDR1 is SGHKS and CDR2 is YYEKEE (reference sequence). Trimming took off 2 bases at V and 6 bases at J, with 5 bases between the two ends. The CDR3 is made up of 12 amino acids. CDR3 in DNA: TGTGCCAGCAGCTTTTCCGATGAAAAACTGTTTTTT. Its protein is CASSFSDEKLFF.

This rearrangement joins TRBV7-2 to TRBJ1-5; 8 bases fit TRBD1. In germline, CDR1 is SGHTA, CDR2 FQGNSA. Losses at the gene ends were 3 bases for V and 6 bases for J; bases not matched to a gene: 4. This CDR3 is 14 amino acids long. The CDR3 nucleotides are TGTGCCAGCAGCTTGACAGGGGATTTTCAGCCCCAGCATTTT. This gives the protein CASSLTGDFQPQHF.

The CDR3 DNA sequence: TGTGCCAGCAGATTCGGACAGGGCAGCAATCAGCCCCAGCATTTT. The encoded protein is CASRFGQGSNQPQHF. The chain links TRBV6-5 to TRBJ1-5; 8 nucleotides line up with TRBD1. This CDR3 spans 15 amino acids. V gave up 6 bases and J gave up 1 base; unmatched junction bases: 5. Germline V CDR1 and CDR2: MNHEY, SVGAGI.